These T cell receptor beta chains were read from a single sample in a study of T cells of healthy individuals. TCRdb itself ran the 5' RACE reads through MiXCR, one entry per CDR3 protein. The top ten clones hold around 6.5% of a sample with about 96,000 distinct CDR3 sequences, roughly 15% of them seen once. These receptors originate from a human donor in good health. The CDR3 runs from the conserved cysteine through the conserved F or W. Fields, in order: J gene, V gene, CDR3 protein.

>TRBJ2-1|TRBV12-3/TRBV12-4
CASSFLAGGNEQFF
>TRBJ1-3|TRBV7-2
CASSLGTVRGNTIYF
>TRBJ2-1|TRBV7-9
CASSLVQRGGYNEQFF
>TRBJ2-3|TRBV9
CASSVLSTDTQYF
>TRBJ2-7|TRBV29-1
CSVEAGPGGSEQYF
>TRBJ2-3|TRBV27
CASSFQSTDTQYF
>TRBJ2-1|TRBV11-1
CASSFSLTSSYNEQFF
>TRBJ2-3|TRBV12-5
CASGLGNTGITDTQYF
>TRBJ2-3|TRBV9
CASSVIQGTDTQYF
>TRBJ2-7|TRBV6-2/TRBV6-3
CASTYREEQYF
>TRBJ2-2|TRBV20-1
CSALWPRSGELFF
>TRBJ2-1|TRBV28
CASSSLAGVVNEQFF
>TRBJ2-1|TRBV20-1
CSAKSGGPYNEQFF
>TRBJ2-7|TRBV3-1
CASSQDYGGSYEQYF
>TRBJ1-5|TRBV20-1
CSARVGQGLAQPQHF
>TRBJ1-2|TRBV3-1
CASGQGSYGYTF
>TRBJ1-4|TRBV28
CASSRAGGRAFEKLFF
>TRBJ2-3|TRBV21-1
CASSLTLHTQYF
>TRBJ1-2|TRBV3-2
CASSQERTF
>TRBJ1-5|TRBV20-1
CSASPGTGFNQPKHF
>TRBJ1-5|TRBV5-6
CASRNRALNQPQHF
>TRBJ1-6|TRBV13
CASSSYRVLRDSPLHF
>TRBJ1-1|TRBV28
CASSFRHHTEAFF
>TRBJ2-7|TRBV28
CASTLRGGGLNEQYF
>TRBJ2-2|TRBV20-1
CSARAASTGELFF
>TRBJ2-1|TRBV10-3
CAISESISGSEGEQFF
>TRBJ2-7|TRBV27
CASTPLAGVPYEQYF
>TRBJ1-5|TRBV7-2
CASSLAQGAQHF
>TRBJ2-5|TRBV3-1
CASSQGGLAGGLETQYF
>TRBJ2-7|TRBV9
CASSVGGGGDYYEQYF
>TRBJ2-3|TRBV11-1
CASSLDRNTDTQYF
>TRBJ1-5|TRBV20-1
CSARGGGNQPQHF
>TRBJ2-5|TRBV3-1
CASSQDPGGTQYF
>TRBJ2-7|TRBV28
CASSGTVGTYEQYF
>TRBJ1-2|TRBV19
CASSTGDFNYGYTF
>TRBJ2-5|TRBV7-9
CASSQPGQGDTQYF
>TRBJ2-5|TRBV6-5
CASETTQETQYF
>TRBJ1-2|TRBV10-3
CAISGQGGNYGYTF
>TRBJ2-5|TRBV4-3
CASSQGVAGGPGETQYF
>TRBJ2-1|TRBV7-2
CASSLAGAYNEQFF
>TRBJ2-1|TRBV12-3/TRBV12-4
CASSGDRRGLYNEQFF
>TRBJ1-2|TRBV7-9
CASSSAQRGPNTF
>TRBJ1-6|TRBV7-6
CASSLQGSNSPLHF
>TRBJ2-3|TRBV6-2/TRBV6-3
CASSYGGGPQYF
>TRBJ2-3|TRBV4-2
CASSHRDRGRADTQYF
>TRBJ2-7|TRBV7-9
CASERERTYEQYF
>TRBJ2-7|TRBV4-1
CASSQDLPGDYEQYF
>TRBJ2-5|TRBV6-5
CASSYSLAGEETQYF
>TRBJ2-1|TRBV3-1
CASSTRRSSYNEQFF
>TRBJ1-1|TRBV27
CASRRQGWTEAFF
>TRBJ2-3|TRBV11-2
CASSSPPPDTQYF